This entry is about one T cell receptor beta chain. TCRdb's table, derived via immunoSEQ multiplex PCR, lists solely in-frame clones and lacks some. The sample lists 300,000 to 350,000 clones, about 86% seen once, with under 2% in the top ten. The sample belongs to a study of Ad26.COV2.S vaccination and SARS-CoV-2 variants. CDR1 is SGHRS and CDR2 is YFSETQ in the germline V gene. Between the trimmed V and J ends, which lost 0 bases and 0 bases, there was a span of 10 bases. This CDR3 contains 15 residues. Stated treatment: around 19 received Ad26.COV2.S at low or high dose, single or two shots; about 5 received placebo; per-sample allocation not given. Material that was analyzed had been drawn on day 63 after the first vaccine or placebo injection.

The chain carries TRBV5-1 and TRBJ2-7; D possibly corresponds to TRBD2 (5 bases). This receptor was taken from a person aged 18-65 years who received the Ad26.COV2.S COVID-19 vaccine or a placebo. This specimen was peripheral blood, taken in a trial of Ad26.COV2.S vaccine versus placebo. CDR3 region: CASSLARGYSYEQYF. The CDR3 bases are TGCGCCAGCAGCTTGGCCCGGGGTTACTCCTACGAGCAGTACTTC.